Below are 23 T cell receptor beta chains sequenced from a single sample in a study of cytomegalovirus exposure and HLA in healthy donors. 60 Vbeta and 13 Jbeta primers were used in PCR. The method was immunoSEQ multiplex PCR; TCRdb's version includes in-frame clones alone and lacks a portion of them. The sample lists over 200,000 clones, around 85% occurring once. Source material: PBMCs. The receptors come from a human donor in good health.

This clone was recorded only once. The CDR3 spells CASSQGPESGKFTQYF. The CDR3 coding sequence is TGTGCCAGCAGCCAGGGGCCGGAGAGCGGGAAGTTCACGCAGTATTTT. V is TRBV7-3 and J is TRBJ2-3, with D possibly TRBD2 on 7 matching bases. There are 16 residues in the CDR3. Trimming pared 5 bases from V and 9 bases from J, leaving 24 bases between. Germline CDR1 reads SGHTA; CDR2 reads FQGTGA.

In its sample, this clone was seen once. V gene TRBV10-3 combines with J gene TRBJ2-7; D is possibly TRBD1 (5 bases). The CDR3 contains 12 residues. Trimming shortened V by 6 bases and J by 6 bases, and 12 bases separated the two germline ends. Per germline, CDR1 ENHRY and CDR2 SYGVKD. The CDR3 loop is CAIRKTGLEQYF. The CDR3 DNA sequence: TGTGCCATCAGAAAAACAGGTCTCGAGCAGTACTTC.

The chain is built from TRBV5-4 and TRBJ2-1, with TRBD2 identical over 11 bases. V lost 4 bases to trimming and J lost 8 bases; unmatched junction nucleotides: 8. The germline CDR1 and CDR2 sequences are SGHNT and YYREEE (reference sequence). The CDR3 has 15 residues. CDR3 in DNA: TGTGCCAGCAGCACCCTAGCGGGAGGTTGGGATGAGCAGTTCTTC. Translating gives CASSTLAGGWDEQFF.

The CDR3 here is CASRRYAEAFF. In nucleotides, the CDR3 is TGTGCCAGCAGGAGATACGCTGAAGCTTTCTTT. The chain employs TRBV6-5 and TRBJ1-1, with D uncertain. There are 11 residues in the CDR3. Trimming shortened V by 6 bases and J by 6 bases, and 8 bases separated the two germline ends. Germline loops: CDR1 MNHEY, CDR2 SVGAGI.

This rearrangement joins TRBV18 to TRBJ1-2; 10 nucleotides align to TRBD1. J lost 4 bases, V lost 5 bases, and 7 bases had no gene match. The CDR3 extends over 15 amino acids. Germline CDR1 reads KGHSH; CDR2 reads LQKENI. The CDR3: CASSGAGTGVYGYTF. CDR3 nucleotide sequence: TGTGCCAGCTCAGGGGCCGGGACAGGGGTCTATGGCTACACCTTC.

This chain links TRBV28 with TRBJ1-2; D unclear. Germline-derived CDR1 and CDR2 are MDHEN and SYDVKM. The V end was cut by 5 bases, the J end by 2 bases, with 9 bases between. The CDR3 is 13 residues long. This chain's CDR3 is CASSQSKNYGYTF. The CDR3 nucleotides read TGTGCCAGCAGTCAATCCAAAAACTATGGCTACACCTTC.

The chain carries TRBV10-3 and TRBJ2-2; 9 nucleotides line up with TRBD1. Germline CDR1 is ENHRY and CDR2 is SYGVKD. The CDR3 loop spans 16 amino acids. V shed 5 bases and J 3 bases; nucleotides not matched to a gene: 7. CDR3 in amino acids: CAISITGGADTGELFF. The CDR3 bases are TGTGCCATCAGTATTACAGGGGGCGCCGACACCGGGGAGCTGTTTTTT.

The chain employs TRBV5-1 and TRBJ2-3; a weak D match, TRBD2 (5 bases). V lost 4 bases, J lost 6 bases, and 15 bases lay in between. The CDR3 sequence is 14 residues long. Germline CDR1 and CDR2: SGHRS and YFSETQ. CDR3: CASSPGGGMDTQYF. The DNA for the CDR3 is TGCGCCAGCAGCCCTGGAGGAGGAATGGATACGCAGTATTTT. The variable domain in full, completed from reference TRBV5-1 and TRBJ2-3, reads KAGVTQTPRYLIKTRGQQVTLSCSPISGHRSVSWYQQTPGQGLQFLFEYFSETQRNKGNFPGRFSGRQFSNSRSEMNVSTLELGDSALYLCASSPGGGMDTQYFGPGTRLTVL.

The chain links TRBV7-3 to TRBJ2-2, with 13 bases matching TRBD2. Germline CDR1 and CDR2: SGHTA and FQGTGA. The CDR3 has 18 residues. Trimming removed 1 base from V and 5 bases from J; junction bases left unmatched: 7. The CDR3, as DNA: TGTGCCAGCAGCTTAATGACTAGCGGGAGGCAAAAAACCGGGGAGCTGTTTTTT. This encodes CASSLMTSGRQKTGELFF. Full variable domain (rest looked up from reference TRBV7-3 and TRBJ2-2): GAGVSQTPSNKVTEKGKYVELRCDPISGHTALYWYRQSLGQGPEFLIYFQGTGAADDSGLPNDRFFAVRPEGSVSTLKIQRTERGDSAVYLCASSLMTSGRQKTGELFFGEGSRLTVL.

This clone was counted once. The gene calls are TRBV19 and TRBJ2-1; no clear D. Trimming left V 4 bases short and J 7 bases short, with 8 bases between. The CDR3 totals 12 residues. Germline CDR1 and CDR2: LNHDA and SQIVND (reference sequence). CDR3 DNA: TGTGCCAGTAGTAACAGCCCTAATGAGCAGTTCTTC. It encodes CASSNSPNEQFF.

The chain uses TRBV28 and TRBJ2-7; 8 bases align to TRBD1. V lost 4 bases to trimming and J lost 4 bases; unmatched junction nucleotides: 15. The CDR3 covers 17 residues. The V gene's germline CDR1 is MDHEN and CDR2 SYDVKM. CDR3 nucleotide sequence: TGTGCCAGCAGTTCCCTATTCGGGGGCAGGGGGCTTTACGAGCAGTACTTC. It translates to CASSSLFGGRGLYEQYF.

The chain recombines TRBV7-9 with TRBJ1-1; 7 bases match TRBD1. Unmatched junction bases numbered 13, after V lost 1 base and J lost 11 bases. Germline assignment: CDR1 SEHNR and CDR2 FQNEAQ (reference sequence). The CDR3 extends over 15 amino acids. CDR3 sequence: CASSLGYGTDDGAFF. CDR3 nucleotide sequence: TGTGCCAGCAGCTTAGGTTACGGGACAGACGACGGGGCTTTCTTT.

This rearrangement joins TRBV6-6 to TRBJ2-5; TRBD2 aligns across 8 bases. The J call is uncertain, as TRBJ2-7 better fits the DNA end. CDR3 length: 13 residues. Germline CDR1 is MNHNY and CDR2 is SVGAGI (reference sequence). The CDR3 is CASTKREMNEQYF. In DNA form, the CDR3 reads TGTGCCAGCACGAAGCGGGAGATGAACGAGCAGTACTTC.

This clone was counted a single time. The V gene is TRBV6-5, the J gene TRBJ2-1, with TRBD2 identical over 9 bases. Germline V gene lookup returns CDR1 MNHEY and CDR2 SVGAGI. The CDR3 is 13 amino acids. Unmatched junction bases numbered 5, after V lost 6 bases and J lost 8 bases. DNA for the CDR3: TGTGCCAGCAGAACTAGCGGGCGGTATGAGCAGTTCTTC. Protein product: CASRTSGRYEQFF.

CDR3 protein: CASSRPGIAGGRRSRTDTQYF. CDR3 in DNA: TGTGCCAGCAGCCGCCCGGGAATAGCGGGAGGGCGAAGGTCGCGCACAGATACGCAGTATTTT. The rearrangement joins TRBV13 to TRBJ2-3; 11 bases align to TRBD2. CDR1 is PRHDT, CDR2 FYEKMQ, per germline (reference sequence). The trim removed 5 bases at V and 1 base at J, leaving 20 bases unmatched. The CDR3 totals 21 residues.

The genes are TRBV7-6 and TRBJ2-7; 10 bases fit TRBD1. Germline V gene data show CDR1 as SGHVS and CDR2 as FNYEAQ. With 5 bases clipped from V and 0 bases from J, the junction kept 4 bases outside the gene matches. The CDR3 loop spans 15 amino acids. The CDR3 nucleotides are TGTGCCAGCAGCGGCGGGACAGGGGACTCCTACGAGCAGTACTTC. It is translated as CASSGGTGDSYEQYF. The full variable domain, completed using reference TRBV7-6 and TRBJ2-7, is GAGVSQSPRYKVTKRGQDVALRCDPISGHVSLYWYRQALGQGPEFLTYFNYEAQQDKSGLPNDRFSAERPEGSISTLTIQRTEQRDSAMYRCASSGGTGDSYEQYFGPGTRLTVT.

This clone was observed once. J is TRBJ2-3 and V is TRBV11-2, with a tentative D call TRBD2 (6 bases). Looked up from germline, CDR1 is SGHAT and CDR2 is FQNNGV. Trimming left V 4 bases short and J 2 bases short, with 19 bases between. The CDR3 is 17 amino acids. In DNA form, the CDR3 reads TGTGCCAGCAGCTCCAGGGTCGGGGGACCTTCCACAGATACGCAGTATTTT. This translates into CASSSRVGGPSTDTQYF.

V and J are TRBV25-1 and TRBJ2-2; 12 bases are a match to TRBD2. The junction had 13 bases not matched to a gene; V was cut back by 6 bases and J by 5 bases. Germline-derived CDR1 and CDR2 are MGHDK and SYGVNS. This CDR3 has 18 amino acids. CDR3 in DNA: TGTGCCAGCAGCCTAACAGCAAGAGGACTAGCGGGGACCGGGGAGCTGTTTTTT. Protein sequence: CASSLTARGLAGTGELFF.

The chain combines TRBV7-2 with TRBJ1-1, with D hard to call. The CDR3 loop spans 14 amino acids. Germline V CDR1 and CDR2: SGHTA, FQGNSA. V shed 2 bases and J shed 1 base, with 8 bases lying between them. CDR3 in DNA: TGTGCCAGCAGCTTACTGGGAGGGAACACTGAAGCTTTCTTT. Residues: CASSLLGGNTEAFF. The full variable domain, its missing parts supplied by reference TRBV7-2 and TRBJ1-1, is GAGVSQSPSNKVTEKGKDVELRCDPISGHTALYWYRQSLGQGLEFLIYFQGNSAPDKSGLPSDRFSAERTGGSVSTLTIQRTQQEDSAVYLCASSLLGGNTEAFFGQGTRLTVV.

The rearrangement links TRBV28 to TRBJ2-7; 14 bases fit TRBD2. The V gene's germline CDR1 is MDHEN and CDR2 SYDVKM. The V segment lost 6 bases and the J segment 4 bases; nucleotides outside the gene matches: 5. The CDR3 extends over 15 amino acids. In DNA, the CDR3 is TGTGCCAGCAGGACCGGACTAGCGGGAGGATACGAGCAGTACTTC. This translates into CASRTGLAGGYEQYF.

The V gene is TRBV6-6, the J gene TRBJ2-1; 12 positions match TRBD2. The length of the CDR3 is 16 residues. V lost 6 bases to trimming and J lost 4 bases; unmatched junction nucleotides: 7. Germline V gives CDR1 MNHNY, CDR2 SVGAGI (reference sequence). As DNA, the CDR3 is TGTGCCAGCAGCAACACCGGGACTAGCGGGTACAATGAGCAGTTCTTC. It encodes CASSNTGTSGYNEQFF.

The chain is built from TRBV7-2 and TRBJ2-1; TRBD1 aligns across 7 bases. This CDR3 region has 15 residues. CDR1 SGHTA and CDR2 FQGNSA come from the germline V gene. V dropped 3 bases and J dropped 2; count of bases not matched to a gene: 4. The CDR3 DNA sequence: TGTGCCAGCAGCTTGTTGGGACAGACCTACAATGAGCAGTTCTTC. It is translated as CASSLLGQTYNEQFF.

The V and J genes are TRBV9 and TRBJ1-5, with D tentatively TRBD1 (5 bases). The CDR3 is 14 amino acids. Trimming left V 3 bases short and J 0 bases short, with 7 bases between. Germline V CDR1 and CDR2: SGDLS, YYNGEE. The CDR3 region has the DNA TGTGCCAGCAGCGAAGGGGTTAGCAATCAGCCCCAGCATTTT. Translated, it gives CASSEGVSNQPQHF.